Here is one T cell receptor beta chain with its context. Its antigen is undetermined. Two-round multiplex PCR on genomic DNA was the method by which TCR beta CDR3 was amplified. Initially, in first-round PCR, primers specific to each TRBV and TRBJ gene were used. TCRdb passed the multiplex PCR reads through MiXCR, listing each CDR3 protein once. The table includes about 24,000 distinct CDR3 sequences, around 39% detected once. This sample stems from a study of prognosis after radiotherapy for stage I lung cancer. Study-level points and caveats: The median unique TCR clone count dropped from around 10,000 to 6,500 after stereotactic body radiation therapy.

Germline CDR1 and CDR2: SEHNR and FQNEAQ (reference sequence). The CDR3 length is 12 residues. V was shortened by 5 bases and J by 7 bases, with 9 bases between the two germline ends. The rearrangement joins TRBV7-9 to TRBJ2-1; D is ambiguous. The source is a donor over 45 with non-small cell lung cancer. Sequencing was performed on PBMCs, taken before or after stereotactic body radiation therapy (not recorded which). Here the CDR3 reads CASSTHKNEQFF. The CDR3 DNA is TGTGCCAGCAGCACACATAAAAATGAGCAGTTCTTC.